This T cell receptor beta chain emerged from a study of human CD8 memory T cell subsets. The CDR3 consists of 14 residues. The germline gives CDR1 SGHKS, CDR2 YYEKEE (reference sequence). A UMI-labeled 5' RACE approach was the method that produced the TCR beta libraries. Using the 5' RACE reads, TCRdb records one entry per CDR3 protein without DNA. Its table records 15,000 to 20,000 distinct CDR3 sequences. The clonotype was recovered from a human donor in good health. The gene calls are TRBV5-5 and TRBJ1-5; the D gene TCRdb calls, TRBD1, cannot be checked with no DNA. Sequenced: CD8+ stem-like memory T cells (TSCM and TCM) sorted from PBMCs. Regarding subset: stem-like memory CD8 T cells (TSTEM), CCR7+ PD-1- TIGIT-. This CDR3 reads CASSVGTRGQPQHF.